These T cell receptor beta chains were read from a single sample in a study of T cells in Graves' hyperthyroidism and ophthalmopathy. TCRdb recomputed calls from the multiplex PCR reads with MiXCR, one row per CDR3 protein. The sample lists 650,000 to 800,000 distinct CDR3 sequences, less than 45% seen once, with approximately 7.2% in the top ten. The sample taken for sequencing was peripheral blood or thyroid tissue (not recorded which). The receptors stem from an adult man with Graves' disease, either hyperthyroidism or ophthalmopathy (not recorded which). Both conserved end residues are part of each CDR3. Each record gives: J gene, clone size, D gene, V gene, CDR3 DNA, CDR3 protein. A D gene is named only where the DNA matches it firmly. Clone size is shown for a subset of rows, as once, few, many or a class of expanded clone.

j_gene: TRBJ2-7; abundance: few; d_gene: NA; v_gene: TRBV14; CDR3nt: TGTGCCAGCAGCCAAATTGGGGTAGACGAGCAGTACTTC; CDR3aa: CASSQIGVDEQYF
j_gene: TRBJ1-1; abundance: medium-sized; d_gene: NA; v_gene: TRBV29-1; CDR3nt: TGCAGCGTTCTTACAGGGGAAGCTTTCTTT; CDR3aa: CSVLTGEAFF
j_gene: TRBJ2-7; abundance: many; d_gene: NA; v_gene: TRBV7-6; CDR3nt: TGTGCCAGCAGCTTACAGGCGCGGGCGGCCTCCTACGAGCAGTACTTC; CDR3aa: CASSLQARAASYEQYF
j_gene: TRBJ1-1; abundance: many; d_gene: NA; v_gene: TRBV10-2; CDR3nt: TGCGCCAGCAGCGCAGGGGCCTCGAACACTGAAGCTTTCTTT; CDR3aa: CASSAGASNTEAFF
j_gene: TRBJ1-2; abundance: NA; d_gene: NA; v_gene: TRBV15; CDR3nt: TGTGCCACCAGCAGCGACACAGGGTTCGATGGCTACACCTTC; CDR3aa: CATSSDTGFDGYTF
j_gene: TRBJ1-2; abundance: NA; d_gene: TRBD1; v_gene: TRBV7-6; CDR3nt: TGTGCCAGCAGCTTAGCGGGACAGTACTACACCTTC; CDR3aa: CASSLAGQYYTF
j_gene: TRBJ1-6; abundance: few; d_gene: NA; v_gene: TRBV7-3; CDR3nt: TGTGCCAGCAGAGACCATTCACCCCTCCACTTT; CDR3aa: CASRDHSPLHF
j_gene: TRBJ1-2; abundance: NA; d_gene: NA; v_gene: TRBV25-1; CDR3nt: TGTGCCTGGCGAAGACCTGGAGGGTATAACTATGGCTACACCTTC; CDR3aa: CAWRRPGGYNYGYTF
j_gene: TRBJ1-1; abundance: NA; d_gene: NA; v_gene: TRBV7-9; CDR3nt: TGTGCCAGCAGCTTCGTGGGGATCGACACTGAAGCTTTCTTT; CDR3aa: CASSFVGIDTEAFF
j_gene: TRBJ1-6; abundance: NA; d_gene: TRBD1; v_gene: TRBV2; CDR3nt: TGTGCCAGCAGCTTTGAGGCAGGGGGATGCTCACCCCTCCACTTT; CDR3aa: CASSFEAGGCSPLHF
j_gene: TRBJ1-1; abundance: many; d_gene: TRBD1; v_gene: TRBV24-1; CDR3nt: TGTGCCACCAGTGATCGGACAGGGGGTTCTGAAGCTTTCTTT; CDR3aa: CATSDRTGGSEAFF
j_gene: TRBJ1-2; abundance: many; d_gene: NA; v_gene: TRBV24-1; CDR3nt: TGTGCCACCAGTGATTCCCGGGGAGGCTATGGCTACACCTTC; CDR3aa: CATSDSRGGYGYTF
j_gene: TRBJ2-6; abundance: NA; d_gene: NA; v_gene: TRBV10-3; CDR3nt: TGTGCCAGCACCCTCTGGGCAGGACAATCTGGGGCCAACGTCCTGACTTTC; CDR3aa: CASTLWAGQSGANVLTF
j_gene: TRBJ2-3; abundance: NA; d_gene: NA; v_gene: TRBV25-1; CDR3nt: TGTGCCAGCAGTGATAGGGAGGCAAGTACGCAGTATTTT; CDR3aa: CASSDREASTQYF
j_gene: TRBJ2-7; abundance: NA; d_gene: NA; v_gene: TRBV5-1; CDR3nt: TGCGCCAGCAGCTTGGAAGGTGGCATCTACGAGCAGTACTTC; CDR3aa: CASSLEGGIYEQYF
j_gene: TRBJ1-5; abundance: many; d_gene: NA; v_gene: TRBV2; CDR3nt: TGTGCCAGCAATCTGGATAGCAATCAGCCCCAGCATTTT; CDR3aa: CASNLDSNQPQHF
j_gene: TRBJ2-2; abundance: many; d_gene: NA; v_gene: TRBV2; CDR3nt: TGTGCCAGCAGTGAATACCGTGCCGGGGAGCTGTTTTTT; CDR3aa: CASSEYRAGELFF
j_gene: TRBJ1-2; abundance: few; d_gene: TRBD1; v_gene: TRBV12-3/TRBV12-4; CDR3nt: TGTGCCAGCAGTCCCCGGACAGGGGGTATGGGTGGCTACACCTTC; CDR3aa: CASSPRTGGMGGYTF
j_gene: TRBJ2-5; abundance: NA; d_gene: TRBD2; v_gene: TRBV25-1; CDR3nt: TGTGCCAGCAGTGATCCGGCGGGAGTGGCGGGAGAGACCCAGTACTTC; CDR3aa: CASSDPAGVAGETQYF
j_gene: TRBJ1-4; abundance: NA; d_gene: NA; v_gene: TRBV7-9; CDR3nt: TGTGCCAGCAGCTTCCCACGGGGGGCTAATGAAAAACTGTTTTTT; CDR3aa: CASSFPRGANEKLFF
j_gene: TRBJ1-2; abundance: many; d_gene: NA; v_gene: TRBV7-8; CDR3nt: TGTGCCAGCAGCGCCAGAGGGTTCAAGGGTCGCTACACCTTC; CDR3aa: CASSARGFKGRYTF
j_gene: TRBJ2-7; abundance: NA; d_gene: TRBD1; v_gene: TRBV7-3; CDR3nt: TGTGCCAGCAGCTCACAGGGGGACACCTACGAGCAGTACTTC; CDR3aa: CASSSQGDTYEQYF
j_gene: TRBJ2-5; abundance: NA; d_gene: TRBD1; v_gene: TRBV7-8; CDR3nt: TGTGCCAGCAGCCTCGGGACAGGGGAGGGAGAGACCCAGTACTTC; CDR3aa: CASSLGTGEGETQYF